A selection of T cell receptor beta chains follows, all from one sample in a study of T cells after posttransplantation cyclophosphamide. Clones were sequenced by immunoSEQ multiplex PCR, and TCRdb holds only the in-frame ones, with some missing. The profile shows around 18,000 clones, roughly 80% of them singletons. Specimen: memory CD4+ T cells sorted from blood. The receptors stem from a man aged 30 to 45 in good health and a related stem cell transplant donor. Each CDR3 is given with its conserved first and last residue. Fields, in order: V gene, clone size, J gene, D gene, CDR3 protein, CDR3 DNA. D genes are given only for firm matches. Clone size is not always given. Where it is, it says once, few, many or a class for expanded clones.

V gene: TRBV6-5
clone size: NA
J gene: TRBJ2-1
D gene: TRBD1
CDR3 protein: CASSPTGVHQSEQFF
CDR3 DNA: TGTGCCAGCAGTCCGACAGGGGTTCATCAAAGTGAGCAGTTCTTC

V gene: TRBV12-5
clone size: NA
J gene: TRBJ2-6
D gene: TRBD1
CDR3 protein: CASGLVLGQVSGANVLTF
CDR3 DNA: TGTGCTAGTGGTTTGGTACTTGGACAGGTCTCTGGGGCCAACGTCCTGACTTTC

V gene: TRBV14
clone size: once
J gene: TRBJ2-7
D gene: NA
CDR3 protein: CASSQGRGPPYEQYF
CDR3 DNA: TGTGCCAGCAGCCAAGGACGCGGGCCTCCCTACGAGCAGTACTTC

V gene: TRBV19
clone size: NA
J gene: TRBJ2-7
D gene: NA
CDR3 protein: CASSSRLNGNNYEQYF
CDR3 DNA: TGTGCCAGTAGTTCGCGCCTTAACGGGAACAACTACGAGCAGTACTTC

V gene: TRBV5-1
clone size: NA
J gene: TRBJ2-5
D gene: NA
CDR3 protein: CASKPQGGSETQYF
CDR3 DNA: TGCGCCAGCAAACCTCAAGGCGGGTCGGAGACCCAGTACTTC

V gene: TRBV9
clone size: few
J gene: TRBJ2-5
D gene: NA
CDR3 protein: CASSASVGDQETQYF
CDR3 DNA: TGTGCCAGCAGCGCTAGCGTGGGGGACCAAGAGACCCAGTACTTC

V gene: TRBV29-1
clone size: NA
J gene: TRBJ1-5
D gene: NA
CDR3 protein: CSVTAGGVGNQPQHF
CDR3 DNA: TGCAGCGTAACCGCGGGGGGGGTAGGCAATCAGCCCCAGCATTTT

V gene: TRBV28
clone size: NA
J gene: TRBJ1-1
D gene: NA
CDR3 protein: CASPPSGRGTEAFF
CDR3 DNA: TGTGCCAGCCCTCCGAGCGGTAGGGGGACTGAAGCTTTCTTT

V gene: TRBV5-1
clone size: NA
J gene: TRBJ1-1
D gene: NA
CDR3 protein: CASSPGGSYNTEAFF
CDR3 DNA: TGCGCCAGCAGCCCGGGTGGCAGCTATAACACTGAAGCTTTCTTT

V gene: TRBV6-5
clone size: NA
J gene: TRBJ1-1
D gene: NA
CDR3 protein: CASSGWGQNTEAFF
CDR3 DNA: TGTGCCAGCAGTGGGTGGGGGCAGAACACTGAAGCTTTCTTT

V gene: TRBV19
clone size: NA
J gene: TRBJ2-7
D gene: TRBD1
CDR3 protein: CASSIRGQGTYEQYF
CDR3 DNA: TGTGCCAGTAGTATAAGGGGGCAGGGGACCTACGAGCAGTACTTC

V gene: TRBV5-6
clone size: once
J gene: TRBJ2-7
D gene: TRBD1
CDR3 protein: CASSFRTGAYEQYF
CDR3 DNA: TGTGCCAGCAGCTTCCGGACAGGGGCCTACGAGCAGTACTTC

V gene: TRBV18
clone size: NA
J gene: TRBJ1-2
D gene: TRBD1
CDR3 protein: CASSPGDSLYGYTF
CDR3 DNA: TGTGCCAGCTCACCAGGGGACAGCCTCTATGGCTACACCTTC

V gene: TRBV19
clone size: NA
J gene: TRBJ1-5
D gene: TRBD1
CDR3 protein: CASSRDRAYSNQPQHF
CDR3 DNA: TGTGCCAGTAGTAGGGACAGGGCTTATAGCAATCAGCCCCAGCATTTT

V gene: TRBV19
clone size: NA
J gene: TRBJ1-1
D gene: NA
CDR3 protein: CASKKQGWDTEAFF
CDR3 DNA: TGTGCCAGTAAAAAACAGGGTTGGGATACTGAAGCTTTCTTT

V gene: TRBV2
clone size: NA
J gene: TRBJ1-6
D gene: NA
CDR3 protein: CASSAQGALADNSPLHF
CDR3 DNA: TGTGCCAGCAGTGCACAGGGAGCCCTGGCCGATAATTCACCCCTCCACTTT

V gene: TRBV10-3
clone size: few
J gene: TRBJ1-1
D gene: NA
CDR3 protein: CAISAGANTEAFF
CDR3 DNA: TGTGCCATCAGTGCAGGGGCTAACACTGAAGCTTTCTTT

V gene: TRBV7-8
clone size: NA
J gene: TRBJ1-2
D gene: TRBD1
CDR3 protein: CASSPLGDSYGYTF
CDR3 DNA: TGTGCCAGCAGCCCCCTAGGGGACAGCTATGGCTACACCTTC

V gene: TRBV5-1
clone size: NA
J gene: TRBJ2-7
D gene: NA
CDR3 protein: CASSLPGDEQYF
CDR3 DNA: TGCGCCAGCAGCTTGCCAGGGGACGAGCAGTACTTC

V gene: TRBV18
clone size: NA
J gene: TRBJ2-7
D gene: NA
CDR3 protein: CASSPDIPYEQYF
CDR3 DNA: TGTGCCAGCTCACCAGACATTCCCTACGAGCAGTACTTC

V gene: TRBV21-1
clone size: NA
J gene: TRBJ1-4
D gene: NA
CDR3 protein: CASSRLYRDSSTNEKLFF
CDR3 DNA: TGTGCCAGCAGCAGACTTTACCGGGACAGTTCAACTAATGAAAAACTGTTTTTT

V gene: TRBV25-1
clone size: NA
J gene: TRBJ1-1
D gene: NA
CDR3 protein: CASSDTRDPGYTEAFF
CDR3 DNA: TGTGCCAGCAGTGACACTCGCGACCCGGGATACACTGAAGCTTTCTTT

V gene: TRBV11-2
clone size: NA
J gene: TRBJ1-2
D gene: TRBD1
CDR3 protein: CASSLGTGRYGYTF
CDR3 DNA: TGTGCCAGCAGCTTAGGGACAGGACGCTATGGCTACACCTTC

V gene: TRBV6-5
clone size: once
J gene: TRBJ2-7
D gene: NA
CDR3 protein: CASSGTPVSYEQYF
CDR3 DNA: TGTGCCAGCAGTGGGACTCCCGTTTCCTACGAGCAGTACTTC

V gene: TRBV19
clone size: NA
J gene: TRBJ2-3
D gene: NA
CDR3 protein: CATRETNPDTQYF
CDR3 DNA: TGTGCCACCCGGGAAACAAATCCGGATACGCAGTATTTT

V gene: TRBV5-1
clone size: NA
J gene: TRBJ2-7
D gene: TRBD1
CDR3 protein: CASSRTGTGTYEQYF
CDR3 DNA: TGCGCCAGCAGCAGGACCGGGACAGGGACCTACGAGCAGTACTTC

V gene: TRBV2
clone size: NA
J gene: TRBJ1-2
D gene: TRBD1
CDR3 protein: CASSEVRTGPYGYTF
CDR3 DNA: TGTGCCAGCAGTGAGGTTCGGACAGGGCCCTATGGCTACACCTTC

V gene: TRBV9
clone size: NA
J gene: TRBJ2-3
D gene: TRBD1
CDR3 protein: CASSPGTGTYTDTQYF
CDR3 DNA: TGTGCCAGCAGCCCCGGGACAGGGACTTACACAGATACGCAGTATTTT